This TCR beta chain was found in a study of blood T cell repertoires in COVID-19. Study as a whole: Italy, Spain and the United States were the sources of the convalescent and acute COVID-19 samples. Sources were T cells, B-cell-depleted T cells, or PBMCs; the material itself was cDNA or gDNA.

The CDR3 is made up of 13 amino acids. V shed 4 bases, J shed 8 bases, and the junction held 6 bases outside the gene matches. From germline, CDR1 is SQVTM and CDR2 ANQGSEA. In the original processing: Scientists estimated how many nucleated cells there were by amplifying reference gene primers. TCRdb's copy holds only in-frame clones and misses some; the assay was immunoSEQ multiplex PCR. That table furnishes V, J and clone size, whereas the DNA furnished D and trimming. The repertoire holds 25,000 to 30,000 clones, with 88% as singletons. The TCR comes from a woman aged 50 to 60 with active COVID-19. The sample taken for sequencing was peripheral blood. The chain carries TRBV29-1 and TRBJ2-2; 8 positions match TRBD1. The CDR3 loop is CSVVAGGWGELFF. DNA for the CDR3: TGCAGCGTTGTAGCAGGGGGCTGGGGGGAGCTGTTTTTT.